Each of the 27 T cell receptor beta chains below was sequenced from the same sample in a study of blood T cell repertoires in COVID-19. The assay was immunoSEQ multiplex PCR, and TCRdb's table has in-frame clones only and misses some. The data show around 190,000 clones, with 85% to 90% seen just once and about 1.7% held by the top ten. The sequenced sample was peripheral blood. All receptors come from a young man with active or convalescent COVID-19.

This clone was found once. This rearrangement joins TRBV27 to TRBJ1-1; 10 nucleotides line up with TRBD1. With V trimmed by 4 bases and J by 3 bases, 8 bases remained unmatched. Germline V gene sequence: CDR1 MNHEY, CDR2 SMNVEV (reference sequence). This CDR3 region has 16 residues. The CDR3 loop is CASSSKRQGAHTEAFF. The DNA for the CDR3 is TGTGCCAGCAGTTCGAAAAGACAGGGGGCTCACACTGAAGCTTTCTTT.

V usage is TRBV3-1 (or the pseudogene TRBV3-2) and J usage is TRBJ1-2; D remains unclear. This CDR3 has 14 amino acids. V lost 0 bases, J lost 2 bases, and 7 bases lay in between. Germline V gene sequence: CDR1 LGHDT, CDR2 YNNKEL (reference sequence). The CDR3 DNA reads TGTGCCAGCAGCCAAGACGCGATGAACTATGGCTACACCTTC. Translated: CASSQDAMNYGYTF.

The gene calls are TRBV5-6 and TRBJ1-6; D unclear. Germline CDR1 is SGHDT and CDR2 is YYEEEE. V lost 1 base and J 8 bases, leaving 13 bases between the germline ends. This CDR3 region has 15 residues. The CDR3, as DNA: TGTGCCAGCAGCTTGCGAGACAATAAATATTCACCCCTCCACTTT. It codes for CASSLRDNKYSPLHF.

The J gene is TRBJ2-1, the V gene TRBV2, with D possibly matching TRBD2 (5 bases). With 0 bases removed from V and 14 bases from J, the gap between germline ends came to 11 bases. Germline CDR1 and CDR2: SNHLY and FYNNEI. The CDR3 contains 12 residues. The CDR3 reads CASSEARAGEFF. CDR3 nucleotide sequence: TGTGCCAGCAGTGAAGCAAGGGCCGGGGAGTTCTTC.

The rearrangement links TRBV11-2 to TRBJ2-1; D possibly corresponds to TRBD2 (6 bases). The V end was cut by 5 bases, the J end by 12 bases, with 26 bases between. CDR3 length: 16 residues. Germline values: CDR1 SGHAT, CDR2 FQNNGV. For the CDR3, the DNA is TGTGCCAGCAGCCATTACCTGATGGGGGGAAACGGTGGGCAGTTCTTC. Translating gives CASSHYLMGGNGGQFF.

V gene TRBV5-1 combines with J gene TRBJ2-1; D might be TRBD1 (6 bases). With 4 bases removed from V and 5 bases from J, the gap between germline ends came to 16 bases. Germline-derived CDR1 and CDR2 are SGHRS and YFSETQ. The CDR3 totals 15 residues. The CDR3 here is CASSNSGVMNNEQFF. DNA of the CDR3: TGCGCCAGCAGCAATTCAGGGGTTATGAACAATGAGCAGTTCTTC. The whole variable domain, filled in from reference TRBV5-1 and TRBJ2-1, reads KAGVTQTPRYLIKTRGQQVTLSCSPISGHRSVSWYQQTPGQGLQFLFEYFSETQRNKGNFPGRFSGRQFSNSRSEMNVSTLELGDSALYLCASSNSGVMNNEQFFGPGTRLTVL.

CDR3 region: CASSTRRVAGGETQYF. The CDR3 DNA follows: TGTGCCAGTAGTACCCGGCGGGTAGCGGGAGGAGAGACCCAGTACTTC. The chain employs TRBV19 and TRBJ2-5, with 10 bases fitting TRBD2. Looked up from germline, CDR1 is LNHDA and CDR2 is SQIVND (reference sequence). V lost 4 bases to trimming and J lost 4 bases; unmatched junction nucleotides: 9. The CDR3 runs 16 residues. The entire variable domain, with the rest obtained from reference TRBV19 and TRBJ2-5, is as follows: DGGITQSPKYLFRKEGQNVTLSCEQNLNHDAMYWYRQDPGQGLRLIYYSQIVNDFQKGDIAEGYSVSREKKESFPLTVTSAQKNPTAFYLCASSTRRVAGGETQYFGPGTRLLVL.

The rearrangement uses TRBV9 and TRBJ2-3; 9 bases fit TRBD2. The CDR3 covers 17 residues. CDR1 and CDR2 from the germline V gene are SGDLS and YYNGEE. V shed 4 bases, J shed 7 bases, and the junction held 16 bases outside the gene matches. CDR3 in amino acids: CASSTPVSGGNPNTQYF. CDR3 sequence (DNA): TGTGCCAGCAGCACTCCGGTTAGCGGGGGAAACCCGAATACGCAGTATTTT.

The V and J genes are TRBV24-1 and TRBJ2-3; 13 nucleotides agree with TRBD2. Per germline, CDR1 KGHDR and CDR2 SFDVKD. V lost 3 bases to trimming and J lost 0 bases; unmatched junction nucleotides: 5. The CDR3 consists of 18 residues. The CDR3 DNA sequence: TGTGCCACCAGTGATCCCGGACTAGCGGGAGCTAGCACAGATACGCAGTATTTT. Amino acid sequence: CATSDPGLAGASTDTQYF.

The chain is built from TRBV19 and TRBJ1-2; possibly TRBD1 for D (6 bases). CDR3 length: 14 amino acids. The V and J ends lost 4 bases and 5 bases respectively, with 14 bases between them. The germline CDR1 and CDR2 sequences are LNHDA and SQIVND (reference sequence). The CDR3 spells CASSNSHGQYGYTF. CDR3 nucleotide sequence: TGTGCCAGTAGTAACTCTCACGGACAGTATGGCTACACCTTC.

CDR3 loop: CASSSYRIRVGGYYGYTF. The CDR3 DNA sequence: TGTGCCAGCAGCAGTTATCGGATTCGAGTAGGGGGTTATTATGGCTACACCTTC. This chain links TRBV21-1 with TRBJ1-2; TRBD1, as called in the table, went unchecked against the DNA. TRBV21-1 is shown as a pseudogene. This CDR3 region has 18 residues.

The chain links TRBV7-9 to TRBJ2-5; perhaps TRBD1 as D (5 bases). The CDR3 contains 15 residues. V was trimmed by 1 base and J by 2 bases, leaving 11 bases between them. Germline V gene sequence: CDR1 SEHNR, CDR2 FQNEAQ (reference sequence). CDR3 nucleotides: TGTGCCAGCAGCTTAGGACCGACAGTACAAGAGACCCAGTACTTC. It translates to CASSLGPTVQETQYF. The variable domain in full, completed from reference TRBV7-9 and TRBJ2-5, reads DTGVSQNPRHKITKRGQNVTFRCDPISEHNRLYWYRQTLGQGPEFLTYFQNEAQLEKSRLLSDRFSAERPKGSFSTLEIQRTEQGDSAMYLCASSLGPTVQETQYFGPGTRLLVL.

The CDR3 protein is CASSQTGRTNEKLFF. The CDR3 DNA follows: TGTGCCAGCAGCCAGACAGGGAGGACTAATGAAAAACTGTTTTTT. This chain uses TRBV7-6 with TRBJ1-4; 7 bases map to TRBD1. Germline-derived CDR1 and CDR2 are SGHVS and FNYEAQ. V shed 5 bases and J 2 bases; nucleotides not matched to a gene: 5. The CDR3 extends over 15 amino acids.

The CDR3 region is CASSWTGNQPQHF. Here the CDR3 DNA reads TGTGCCAGCAGTTGGACAGGGAATCAGCCCCAGCATTTT. The rearrangement uses TRBV27 and TRBJ1-5; the match to TRBD1 covers 8 bases. Looked up from germline, CDR1 is MNHEY and CDR2 is SMNVEV (reference sequence). Losses at the gene ends were 4 bases for V and 4 bases for J; bases not matched to a gene: 0. This CDR3 contains 13 residues.

The J gene is TRBJ1-5, the V gene TRBV29-1, with a weak D call TRBD1 (5 bases). V gave up 4 bases and J gave up 5 bases, with 9 bases separating them. Germline V gene lookup returns CDR1 SQVTM and CDR2 ANQGSEA. This CDR3 has 12 amino acids. Here the CDR3 DNA reads TGCAGCGTTGGGGGGGGTGATCAGCCCCAGCATTTT. This gives the protein CSVGGGDQPQHF.

This clone was recorded once. The chain recombines TRBV5-6 with TRBJ2-4, with 8 bases fitting TRBD1. J gave up 10 bases and V 4 bases, and 7 bases lay outside the gene matches. CDR3 length: 13 residues. Germline CDR1 is SGHDT and CDR2 is YYEEEE. This chain's CDR3 is CASSLPGQEIQYF. CDR3 sequence (DNA): TGTGCCAGCAGCCTTCCGGGACAGGAAATTCAGTACTTC.

The CDR3 DNA is TGTGCCATCAGTGAGTCGGGAGCTAACTATGGCTACACCTTC. It translates to CAISESGANYGYTF. V is TRBV10-3 and J is TRBJ1-2; D not certain. Germline CDR1 and CDR2: ENHRY and SYGVKD. V gave up 0 bases and J gave up 0 bases, with 5 bases separating them. CDR3 length: 14 residues.

The table lists this clone with many counts. This CDR3 is also generated by other DNA sequences in the sample. This chain links TRBV12-5 with TRBJ1-6; the D gene is possibly TRBD1 (6 bases). This CDR3 region has 16 residues. Per germline, CDR1 LGHNT and CDR2 FRNRAP. V lost 6 bases and J 0 bases, leaving 12 bases between the germline ends. The CDR3 protein is CASGSTGSSYNSPLHF. In DNA form, the CDR3 reads TGTGCTAGTGGATCCACAGGGAGCTCCTATAATTCACCCCTCCACTTT.

This chain links TRBV30 with TRBJ1-1, with D unresolved. The V gene's germline CDR1 is GTSNPN and CDR2 SVGIG (reference sequence). The CDR3 consists of 13 residues. Trimming shortened V by 0 bases and J by 5 bases, and 10 bases separated the two germline ends. CDR3 coding DNA: TGTGCCTGGAGTGTTGCGGCGGAGACTGAAGCTTTCTTT. As protein: CAWSVAAETEAFF.

The CDR3 reads CASSLSGRQPQHF. The CDR3 DNA sequence: TGTGCCAGCAGCTTAAGTGGCCGTCAGCCCCAGCATTTT. This chain uses TRBV7-9 with TRBJ1-5; D remains unclear. The CDR3 is made up of 13 amino acids. Germline CDR1 SEHNR, CDR2 FQNEAQ (reference sequence). V was clipped by 2 bases and J by 6 bases, with 8 bases between them.

This clone was counted a single time. The J gene is TRBJ1-2, the V gene TRBV4-2, with D perhaps TRBD1 (5 bases). The V end lost 0 bases, the J end lost 7 bases, and 12 bases lay between the germline ends. The CDR3 spans 14 residues. The germline V gene has CDR1 LGHNA and CDR2 YNFKEQ. The chain's CDR3 is CASSQDDVRAGYTF. The CDR3 DNA reads as TGTGCCAGCAGCCAAGATGATGTCAGGGCTGGCTACACCTTC.

The chain links TRBV7-2 to TRBJ2-7; D may be TRBD2 (6 bases). CDR1 is SGHTA, CDR2 FQGNSA, per germline. There are 14 residues in the CDR3. V lost 0 bases and J lost 6, with 12 bases in between. The CDR3 loop reads CASSLAGRFREQYF. CDR3 coding DNA: TGTGCCAGCAGCTTAGCAGGGAGGTTTCGCGAGCAGTACTTC.

The chain is built from TRBV5-6 and TRBJ2-7; D ambiguous. Germline CDR1 is SGHDT and CDR2 is YYEEEE. The CDR3 covers 11 residues. The V end was cut by 3 bases, the J end by 6 bases, with 7 bases between. The CDR3 sequence: CASSSVLEQYF. CDR3 bases: TGTGCCAGCAGCTCGGTCCTCGAGCAGTACTTC.

The chain combines TRBV6-2 or TRBV6-3 with TRBJ2-2; tentative D call: TRBD2 (5 bases). Germline CDR1 is MNHEY and CDR2 is SVGEGT. V lost 2 bases and J 6 bases, leaving 10 bases between the germline ends. The CDR3 covers 14 residues. The CDR3 region has the DNA TGTGCCAGCAGTTACCAAGGACTTGCCGGGGAGCTGTTTTTT. Amino acid sequence: CASSYQGLAGELFF.

This rearrangement joins TRBV9 to TRBJ2-3, with 10 bases that match TRBD2. This CDR3 has 15 residues. Germline V CDR1 and CDR2: SGDLS, YYNGEE. The V and J ends lost 3 bases and 2 bases, in that order; junction bases with no gene match: 3. CDR3 bases: TGTGCCAGCAGCGGAGCGGGGGGGCTCACAGATACGCAGTATTTT. Its protein product is CASSGAGGLTDTQYF.

V gene TRBV3-1 (or the pseudogene TRBV3-2) combines with J gene TRBJ2-1, with D maybe TRBD2 (6 bases). The V gene's germline CDR1 is LGHDT and CDR2 YNNKEL (reference sequence). Trimming pared 4 bases from V and 5 bases from J, leaving 15 bases between. The CDR3 has 15 amino acids. The chain's CDR3 is CASSPRGREDNEQFF. The CDR3 nucleotides read TGTGCCAGCAGCCCTCGTGGGCGGGAAGACAATGAGCAGTTCTTC.

The rearrangement uses TRBV30 and TRBJ1-1; D not resolved. CDR3 size: 11 residues. The germline V gene has CDR1 GTSNPN and CDR2 SVGIG (reference sequence). The V end was cut by 4 bases, the J end by 3 bases, with 6 bases between. DNA of the CDR3: TGTGCCTGGAACTCCTACACTGAAGCTTTCTTT. Its protein product is CAWNSYTEAFF.